This TCR beta chain came from a study of neurological immune-mediated disorders. This clonotype was counted at least ten times. CDR1 is MNHEY and CDR2 is SVGAGI in the germline V gene. V lost 4 bases, J lost 3 bases, and 16 bases lay in between. The CDR3 runs to 17 residues. MiXCR, applied by TCRdb to the 5' RACE reads, yields one record per CDR3 protein. This table has approximately 37,000 distinct CDR3 sequences, 3% to 4% appearing once. This sequence joins TRBV6-5 and TRBJ1-6; TRBD1 might be the D (5 bases). The receptor was derived from a man aged 25 to 40 with multiple sclerosis. Sequencing was done on a sample of PBMCs. The CDR3 nucleotides read TGTGCCAGCAGTTTAATAGGGGCGCAGGGCTATAATTCACCCCTCCACTTT. It yields the protein CASSLIGAQGYNSPLHF.